These T cell receptor beta chains were read from a single sample in a study of blood T cell repertoires in COVID-19. Profiling relied on immunoSEQ multiplex PCR, and the TCRdb table lists in-frame clones only, not all of them. The data show fewer than 85,000 clones, 65% to 90% seen once. The specimen was peripheral blood. The receptors were gathered from a woman aged 60-75 years with acute or convalescent COVID-19. Both conserved end residues are part of each CDR3. A D gene is named only where the DNA matches it firmly. Rows may omit the clone size; those that give it use once, few, many or a size class.

J,size,V,D,DNA,CDR3
TRBJ2-6,NA,TRBV9,TRBD2,TGTGCCAGCAGCGTAGAGGCGGGGGGCACTTTACGTGCTGGGGCCAACGTCCTGACTTTC,CASSVEAGGTLRAGANVLTF
TRBJ1-2,few,TRBV12-3/TRBV12-4,TRBD1,TGTGCCAGCAGTTTAGGGAACAGGGGTGGCTACACCTTC,CASSLGNRGGYTF
TRBJ1-1,once,TRBV6-5,NA,TGTGCCAGCAGTTACAGAGAGGTAAACACTGAAGCTTTCTTT,CASSYREVNTEAFF
TRBJ2-3,NA,TRBV2,NA,TGTGCCAGCAGTTCCCGAACAGGAACAGATACGCAGTATTTT,CASSSRTGTDTQYF
TRBJ1-2,NA,TRBV27,NA,TGTGCCAGCAGTTTTGGGGGCGCGGGCTATGGCTACACCTTC,CASSFGGAGYGYTF
TRBJ2-5,NA,TRBV5-6,TRBD1,TGTGCCAGCAGCTGGGACAGGCAAGAGACCCAGTACTTC,CASSWDRQETQYF
TRBJ1-2,NA,TRBV2,NA,TGTGCCAGCAGTGAGTTACGGGGAAGTGGCTACACCTTC,CASSELRGSGYTF
TRBJ1-1,NA,TRBV11-2,NA,TGTGCCAGCAGCTCCTCTGACAGAACAAACACTGAAGCTTTCTTT,CASSSSDRTNTEAFF
TRBJ2-7,NA,TRBV6-5,NA,TGTGCCAGCAGTCCTGGCAGGGACGAGCAGTACTTC,CASSPGRDEQYF
TRBJ2-1,NA,TRBV24-1,NA,TGTGCCACCAGTGGACTACCAGGACCAAATGAGCAGTTCTTC,CATSGLPGPNEQFF
TRBJ1-5,NA,TRBV7-9,NA,TGTGCCAGCAGCTTAGGACAGGCCCTAATGAATCAGCCCCAGCATTTT,CASSLGQALMNQPQHF
TRBJ1-5,NA,TRBV4-1,TRBD1,TGCGCCAGCAGCCGAGGACAGGGGCGGCAGCCCCAGCATTTT,CASSRGQGRQPQHF
TRBJ1-1,NA,TRBV11-2,NA,TGTGCCAGCAGCTCTGCATTAGGGGTCGCTGAAGCTTTCTTT,CASSSALGVAEAFF
TRBJ1-3,NA,TRBV4-2,TRBD1,TGTGCCAGCAGCCAAGAGGGGGACAGGGGAAACACCATATATTTT,CASSQEGDRGNTIYF
TRBJ1-6,NA,TRBV11-2,TRBD1,TGTGCCAGCAGCTCCCGGACAGGGCAAAATTCACCCCTCCACTTT,CASSSRTGQNSPLHF
TRBJ1-4,few,TRBV19,NA,TGTGCCAGTACCGAGACACTTACAACTAATGAAAAACTGTTTTTT,CASTETLTTNEKLFF
TRBJ1-1,NA,TRBV19,NA,TGTGCCAGTAGTATCAGGCCCTACACTGAAGCTTTCTTT,CASSIRPYTEAFF
TRBJ2-2,NA,TRBV4-2,NA,TGTGCCAGCAGCCAGGCGGTCGGCGCAAACACCGGGGAGCTGTTTTTT,CASSQAVGANTGELFF
TRBJ1-2,few,TRBV24-1,TRBD1,TGTGCCACCAGTGATTCCGGACAGGCTAATGGCTACACCTTC,CATSDSGQANGYTF
TRBJ2-2,NA,TRBV7-7,TRBD1,TGTGCCAGCAGCTCGGGGACAGGGGACGGGGAGCTGTTTTTT,CASSSGTGDGELFF
TRBJ1-6,once,TRBV5-1,TRBD1,TGCGCCAGCAGCTTAATACAGGGGCTTAATTCACCCCTCCACTTT,CASSLIQGLNSPLHF
TRBJ1-6,NA,TRBV6-5,NA,TGTGCCAGCAGTTTCGGGGGAAATAATTCACCCCTCCACTTT,CASSFGGNNSPLHF